The 27 T cell receptor beta chains below were found in one sample sequenced in a study of T-cell memory formation after mild COVID-19. TCRdb re-derived calls from the 5' RACE reads in MiXCR, one entry per CDR3 protein. The sample consists of about 400,000 distinct CDR3 sequences, approximately 24% of them appearing once. Sequencing was performed on PBMCs or a T cell subset sorted from them (not recorded which). Receptors originate from an adult woman who had mild COVID-19 (a few samples of this study predate the infection). Cell type and time point are not known.

This clonotype was observed many times. The chain employs TRBV29-1 and TRBJ1-3; D uncertain. Trimming took 5 bases from V and 0 from J, leaving 11 bases between them. Germline V gives CDR1 SQVTM, CDR2 ANQGSEA. This CDR3 is built from 14 residues. This chain's CDR3 is CSVNLGNSGNTIYF. CDR3 nucleotides: TGCAGCGTTAATCTAGGTAACTCTGGAAACACCATATATTTT.

The J gene is TRBJ1-1, the V gene TRBV12-3 or TRBV12-4; D call uncertain. This CDR3 has 17 amino acids. V was pared by 3 bases and J by 2 bases, with 19 bases between. The CDR3 DNA follows: TGTGCCAGCAGTTTCGATTCGATGAGAAACAGCAACACTGAAGCTTTCTTT. Translating it yields CASSFDSMRNSNTEAFF.

The chain uses TRBV29-1 and TRBJ1-4, with D uncertain. The V end lost 5 bases, the J end lost 3 bases, and 13 bases lay between the germline ends. Looked up from germline, CDR1 is SQVTM and CDR2 is ANQGSEA. The CDR3 is 14 amino acids. CDR3 sequence: CSVNLREANEKLFF. CDR3 DNA: TGCAGCGTTAATTTGAGGGAGGCTAATGAAAAACTGTTTTTT.

The V call is TRBV7-2, the J call TRBJ2-7, with D unresolved. There are 13 residues in the CDR3. V was trimmed by 3 bases and J by 0 bases, leaving 6 bases between them. The V gene's germline CDR1 is SGHTA and CDR2 FQGNSA. The DNA of the CDR3 is TGTGCCAGCAGCTTTGAGCTCTCCTACGAGCAGTACTTC. It specifies CASSFELSYEQYF.

A few counts support this clonotype. The chain is built from TRBV12-3 or TRBV12-4 and TRBJ2-3; 12 nucleotides agree with TRBD2. V was pared by 5 bases and J by 2 bases, with 11 bases of the junction left unmatched. The CDR3 covers 18 residues. CDR3 sequence reads: CASSGIGLAGSFTDTQYF. The DNA for the CDR3 is TGTGCCAGCAGTGGGATCGGACTAGCGGGGTCCTTCACAGATACGCAGTATTTT.

In this sample, this clonotype turned up once. The chain is built from TRBV7-9 and TRBJ1-1; maybe TRBD1 (5 bases). This CDR3 region has 14 residues. Trimming removed 8 bases at V and 7 bases at J, with 20 bases between. Germline V lookup: CDR1 SEHNR, CDR2 FQNEAQ (reference sequence). The CDR3 region is CASSEGLLVGEAFF. The DNA for the CDR3 is TGTGCCAGCTCTGAGGGGCTACTCGTAGGTGAAGCTTTCTTT.

This clonotype came up once. The chain uses TRBV30 and TRBJ2-7; the D gene is possibly TRBD1 (6 bases). V lost 2 bases, J lost 5 bases, and 22 bases lay in between. The CDR3 is 16 residues long. Germline V gene sequence: CDR1 GTSNPN, CDR2 SVGIG (reference sequence). DNA of the CDR3: TGTGCCTGGAGTCCCAGGGGAAACCCGTCGGCCGACGAGCAGTACTTC. The encoded protein is CAWSPRGNPSADEQYF.

The chain uses TRBV29-1 and TRBJ2-1; D call uncertain. The CDR3 has 10 residues. Between the trimmed V and J ends, which lost 3 bases and 7 bases, there was a span of 4 bases. CDR1 is SQVTM, CDR2 ANQGSEA, per germline. The CDR3 coding sequence is TGCAGCGTTGAGGGTAATGAGCAGTTCTTC. Translating it yields CSVEGNEQFF.

This clonotype has only a few counts. This rearrangement joins TRBV9 to TRBJ2-7; the D is unclear. V dropped 5 bases and J dropped 1 base, with 7 bases sitting between them. This CDR3 comprises 12 residues. The germline gives CDR1 SGDLS, CDR2 YYNGEE. The DNA for the CDR3 is TGTGCCAGCAGTGACGCATCCTACGAGCAGTACTTC. This translates into CASSDASYEQYF.

In its sample, this clonotype was seen a few times. This chain joins TRBV30 and TRBJ1-1, with a possible D match to TRBD1 (5 bases). V was trimmed by 4 bases and J by 6 bases, leaving 15 bases between them. This CDR3 contains 13 residues. CDR1 is GTSNPN and CDR2 is SVGIG in the germline V gene (reference sequence). DNA for the CDR3: TGTGCCTGGAACCAAGGACGGGGACCTGAAGCTTTCTTT. This codes for CAWNQGRGPEAFF.

This chain uses TRBV5-6 with TRBJ2-3; D gene unclear. V was pared by 0 bases and J by 3 bases, with 8 bases between. This CDR3 contains 14 residues. CDR1 is SGHDT and CDR2 is YYEEEE in the germline V gene. The DNA of the CDR3 is TGTGCCAGCAGCTTGGTACCCCAGACAGATACGCAGTATTTT. It specifies CASSLVPQTDTQYF. Drawing the rest from reference TRBV5-6 and TRBJ2-3, the complete variable domain is DAGVTQSPTHLIKTRGQQVTLRCSPKSGHDTVSWYQQALGQGPQFIFQYYEEEERQRGNFPDRFSGHQFPNYSSELNVNALLLGDSALYLCASSLVPQTDTQYFGPGTRLTVL.

The chain joins TRBV9 to TRBJ1-5; TRBD1 might be the D (6 bases). V lost 3 bases and J lost 3, with 10 bases in between. The CDR3 has 14 amino acids. Germline values: CDR1 SGDLS, CDR2 YYNGEE. CDR3 nucleotide sequence: TGTGCCAGCAGCGACCGGGACACCAATCAGCCCCAGCATTTT. Translated, it gives CASSDRDTNQPQHF.

This clonotype was recorded a few times. The rearrangement links TRBV7-9 to TRBJ1-5; 7 bases match TRBD1. This CDR3 is 16 amino acids long. Losses at the gene ends were 5 bases for V and 4 bases for J; bases not matched to a gene: 11. The germline gives CDR1 SEHNR, CDR2 FQNEAQ (reference sequence). The CDR3 nucleotides read TGTGCCAGCAGCCGTCAGGGGGTAGCCCTTAATCAGCCCCAGCATTTT. Translating it yields CASSRQGVALNQPQHF.

Only a few counts were recorded for this clonotype. The genes are TRBV2 and TRBJ1-6; D is ambiguous. Germline-derived CDR1 and CDR2 are SNHLY and FYNNEI. This CDR3 region has 12 residues. V lost 6 bases and J 9 bases, leaving 9 bases between the germline ends. The CDR3 DNA sequence: TGTGCCAGCAGAAAGGCCGGTTCACCCCTCCACTTT. This gives the protein CASRKAGSPLHF. Full variable domain (missing parts from reference TRBV2 and TRBJ1-6): EPEVTQTPSHQVTQMGQEVILRCVPISNHLYFYWYRQILGQKVEFLVSFYNNEISEKSEIFDDQFSVERPDGSNFTLKIRSTKLEDSAMYFCASRKAGSPLHFGNGTRLTVT.

This clonotype was seen more than once but under ten times. V gene TRBV5-1 combines with J gene TRBJ1-6; a weak D match, TRBD1 (6 bases). The CDR3 extends over 14 amino acids. Trimming took off 4 bases at V and 10 bases at J, with 15 bases between the two ends. The germline V gene encodes CDR1 SGHRS and CDR2 YFSETQ. The CDR3 is CASSDPDSGSPLHF. CDR3 coding DNA: TGCGCCAGCAGCGACCCGGACAGTGGGTCACCCCTCCACTTT.

The chain carries TRBV14 and TRBJ2-7; D unclear. This CDR3 has 13 residues. V dropped 1 base and J dropped 3 bases, with 7 bases sitting between them. Per the germline V gene, CDR1 is SGHDN and CDR2 is FVKESK. The CDR3 loop is CASSQVSRYEQYF. CDR3 sequence (DNA): TGTGCCAGCAGCCAAGTTTCCCGCTACGAGCAGTACTTC.

This clonotype was seen more than once but under ten times. V usage is TRBV5-4 and J usage is TRBJ2-3; D unclear. The CDR3 covers 13 residues. V was shortened by 6 bases and J by 0 bases, with 8 bases between the two germline ends. CDR1 is SGHNT, CDR2 YYREEE, per germline (reference sequence). The DNA for the CDR3 is TGTGCCAGCATGGCCAGGAGCACAGATACGCAGTATTTT. As protein: CASMARSTDTQYF.

This clonotype came up a few times. The V and J genes are TRBV11-2 and TRBJ2-7, with TRBD2 identical over 14 bases. CDR1 and CDR2 (germline): SGHAT, FQNNGV. V lost 5 bases to trimming and J lost 6 bases; unmatched junction nucleotides: 9. The CDR3 runs to 16 residues. CDR3 DNA sequence: TGTGCCAGCAGCCCGGGACTAGCGGGAGTGGTTCGCGAGCAGTACTTC. Translation: CASSPGLAGVVREQYF.

This chain connects TRBV7-9 to TRBJ1-2; D uncertain. Germline V CDR1 and CDR2: SEHNR, FQNEAQ (reference sequence). The CDR3 spans 13 residues. V was cut by 5 bases and J by 3 bases, with 10 bases left in between. The CDR3 reads CASSPLPDYGYTF. For the CDR3, the DNA is TGTGCCAGCAGCCCACTCCCCGACTATGGCTACACCTTC.

This chain links TRBV15 with TRBJ1-5; 7 bases are shared with TRBD1. This CDR3 spans 15 amino acids. The V gene's germline CDR1 is LNHNV and CDR2 YYDKDF (reference sequence). Trimming took 7 bases from V and 1 from J; bases not matched to a gene: 7. CDR3 nucleotides: TGTGCCACCACCCCCGGGACAGACAGCAATCAGCCCCAGCATTTT. Encoded protein: CATTPGTDSNQPQHF. The full variable domain, its missing parts supplied by reference TRBV15 and TRBJ1-5, is DAMVIQNPRYQVTQFGKPVTLSCSQTLNHNVMYWYQQKSSQAPKLLFHYYDKDFNNEADTPDNFQSRRPNTSFCFLDIRSPGLGDTAMYLCATTPGTDSNQPQHFGDGTRLSIL.

V is TRBV9 and J is TRBJ1-5; TRBD1 is a possible D gene (6 bases). This CDR3 contains 15 residues. V lost 0 bases and J 7 bases, leaving 14 bases between the germline ends. Germline loops: CDR1 SGDLS, CDR2 YYNGEE. The CDR3 spells CASSVGGGARQPQHF. For the CDR3, the DNA is TGTGCCAGCAGCGTAGGTGGGGGCGCGAGACAGCCCCAGCATTTT.

The CDR3, as DNA: TGTGCCAGCAGTTATAGCGGAGACTACCAAGAGACCCAGTACTTC. Residues: CASSYSGDYQETQYF. The rearrangement uses TRBV6-6 and TRBJ2-5, with a weak D call TRBD2 (6 bases). The germline gives CDR1 MNHNY, CDR2 SVGAGI (reference sequence). This CDR3 spans 15 amino acids. V lost 3 bases and J 0 bases, leaving 11 bases between the germline ends.

This clonotype was observed many times. This CDR3 is CSARDGQGASYEQYF. In DNA, the CDR3 is TGCAGTGCTAGAGATGGGCAGGGGGCATCCTACGAGCAGTACTTC. This chain joins TRBV20-1 and TRBJ2-7, with 8 bases that match TRBD1. The trim removed 0 bases at V and 1 base at J, leaving 5 bases unmatched. CDR1 is DFQATT, CDR2 SNEGSKA, per germline (reference sequence). This CDR3 is 15 amino acids long.

This sequence joins TRBV6-4 and TRBJ2-2, with TRBD1 as a possible D gene (7 bases). V shed 6 bases and J shed 3 bases, with 14 bases lying between them. Looked up from germline, CDR1 is MRHNA and CDR2 is SNTAGT. This CDR3 is built from 15 residues. The CDR3 loop reads CASSGGTDHTGELFF. The CDR3 nucleotides read TGTGCCAGCAGCGGAGGGACAGACCACACCGGGGAGCTGTTTTTT.

J is TRBJ1-1 and V is TRBV7-9; possibly TRBD1 for D (5 bases). V was cut by 3 bases and J by 0 bases, with 11 bases left in between. The CDR3 is 15 residues long. Looked up from germline, CDR1 is SEHNR and CDR2 is FQNEAQ (reference sequence). The CDR3, as DNA: TGTGCCAGCAGCTTCGGGGGGGGGATGAACACTGAAGCTTTCTTT. Its translation is CASSFGGGMNTEAFF.

The rearrangement links TRBV29-1 to TRBJ2-1, with 10 nucleotides matching TRBD2. CDR1 and CDR2 from the germline V gene are SQVTM and ANQGSEA. This CDR3 is built from 16 residues. Germline trimming cut 1 base from V and 2 bases from J; bases unmatched to any gene: 5. The DNA of the CDR3 is TGCAGCGTTGAAGCACAGACTAGCGGGCCCTACAATGAGCAGTTCTTC. Residues: CSVEAQTSGPYNEQFF.

This clonotype was detected a few times. The rearrangement links TRBV5-1 to TRBJ2-5; TRBD2 matches at 8 bases. This CDR3 spans 16 amino acids. The germline V gene encodes CDR1 SGHRS and CDR2 YFSETQ. Germline trimming cut 1 base from V and 1 base from J; bases unmatched to any gene: 6. CDR3 DNA sequence: TGCGCCAGCAGCTTGTTACTAGCGGCCCTCCAAGAGACCCAGTACTTC. Translating it yields CASSLLLAALQETQYF.